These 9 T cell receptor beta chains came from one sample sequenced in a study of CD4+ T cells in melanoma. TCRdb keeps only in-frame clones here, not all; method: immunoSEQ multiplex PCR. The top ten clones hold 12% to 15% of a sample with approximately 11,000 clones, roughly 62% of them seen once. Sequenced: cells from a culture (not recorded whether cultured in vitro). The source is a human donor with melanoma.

The CDR3 region has the DNA TGTGCCTGGAGCCGACAGGACAATCAGCCCCAGCATTTT. Protein product: CAWSRQDNQPQHF. This chain uses TRBV30 with TRBJ1-5; D perhaps matches TRBD1 (6 bases). The CDR3 has 13 amino acids. Germline-derived CDR1 and CDR2 are GTSNPN and SVGIG (reference sequence). Deletions cut 3 bases from V and 3 bases from J, with 9 bases between.

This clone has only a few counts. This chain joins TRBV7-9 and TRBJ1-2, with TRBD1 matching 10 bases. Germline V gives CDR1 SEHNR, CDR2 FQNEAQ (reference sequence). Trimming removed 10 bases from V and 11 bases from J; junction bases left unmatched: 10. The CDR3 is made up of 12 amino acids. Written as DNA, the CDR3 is TGTGCCACAGCCGGGACAGGGGAAGTTTACACCTTC. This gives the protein CATAGTGEVYTF.

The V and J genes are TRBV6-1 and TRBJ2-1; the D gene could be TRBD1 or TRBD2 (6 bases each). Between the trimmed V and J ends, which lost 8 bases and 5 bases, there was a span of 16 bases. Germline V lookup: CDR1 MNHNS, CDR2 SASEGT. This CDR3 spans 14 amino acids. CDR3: CASRFEGGNNEQFF. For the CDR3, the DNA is TGTGCCAGCCGGTTCGAGGGGGGAAACAATGAGCAGTTCTTC.

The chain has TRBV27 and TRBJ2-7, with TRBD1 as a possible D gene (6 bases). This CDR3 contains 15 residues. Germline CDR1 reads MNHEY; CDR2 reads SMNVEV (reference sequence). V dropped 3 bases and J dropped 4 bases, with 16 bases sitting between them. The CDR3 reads CASSFRGGQGYEQYF. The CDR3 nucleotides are TGTGCCAGCAGTTTTAGAGGGGGTCAGGGGTACGAGCAGTACTTC.

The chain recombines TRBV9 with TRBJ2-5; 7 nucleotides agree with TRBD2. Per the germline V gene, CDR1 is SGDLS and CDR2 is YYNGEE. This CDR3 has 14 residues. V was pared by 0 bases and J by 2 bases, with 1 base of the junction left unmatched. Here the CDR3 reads CASSVGGGQETQYF. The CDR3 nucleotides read TGTGCCAGCAGCGTAGGGGGGGGGCAAGAGACCCAGTACTTC. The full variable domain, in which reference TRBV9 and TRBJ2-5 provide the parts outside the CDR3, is DSGVTQTPKHLITATGQRVTLRCSPRSGDLSVYWYQQSLDQGLQFLIQYYNGEERAKGNILERFSAQQFPDLHSELNLSSLELGDSALYFCASSVGGGQETQYFGPGTRLLVL.

CDR3 protein: CASSQEGPTSGITDTQYF. The CDR3 DNA is TGTGCCAGCAGCCAGGAAGGCCCCACTAGCGGGATCACAGATACGCAGTATTTT. V is TRBV4-2 and J is TRBJ2-3; TRBD2 aligns across 10 bases. Germline CDR1 LGHNA, CDR2 YNFKEQ. The CDR3 spans 18 residues. After removal of 3 bases from V and 2 bases from J, the junction contained 11 bases not matched to a gene.

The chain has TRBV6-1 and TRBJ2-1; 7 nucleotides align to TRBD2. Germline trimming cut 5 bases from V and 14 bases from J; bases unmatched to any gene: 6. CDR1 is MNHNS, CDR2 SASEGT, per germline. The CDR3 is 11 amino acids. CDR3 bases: TGTGCCAGCAGTTACCGACTAGCAGAGTTCTTC. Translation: CASSYRLAEFF.

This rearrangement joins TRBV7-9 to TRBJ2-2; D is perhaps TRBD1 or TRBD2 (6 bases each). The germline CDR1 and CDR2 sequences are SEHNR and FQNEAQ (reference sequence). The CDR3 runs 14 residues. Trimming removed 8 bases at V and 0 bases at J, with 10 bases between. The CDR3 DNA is TGTGCCAGCCGGGGGCAAACGAACACCGGGGAGCTGTTTTTT. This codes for CASRGQTNTGELFF.

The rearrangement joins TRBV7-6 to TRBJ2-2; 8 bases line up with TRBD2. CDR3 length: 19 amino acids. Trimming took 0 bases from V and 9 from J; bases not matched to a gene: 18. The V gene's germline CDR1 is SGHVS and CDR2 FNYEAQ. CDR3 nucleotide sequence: TGTGCCAGCAGCTTAGCGCCGATCCCGCCAGCGGGGGCCCCCCGGGAGCTGTTTTTT. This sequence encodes CASSLAPIPPAGAPRELFF.